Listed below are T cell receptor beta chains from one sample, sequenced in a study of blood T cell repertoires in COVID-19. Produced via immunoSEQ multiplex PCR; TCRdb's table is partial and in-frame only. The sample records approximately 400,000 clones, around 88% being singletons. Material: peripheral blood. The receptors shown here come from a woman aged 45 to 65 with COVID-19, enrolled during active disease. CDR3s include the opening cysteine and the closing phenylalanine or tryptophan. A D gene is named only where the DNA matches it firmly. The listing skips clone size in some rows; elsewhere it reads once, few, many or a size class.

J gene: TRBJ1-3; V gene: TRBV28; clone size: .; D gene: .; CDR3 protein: CASSRGNTIYF; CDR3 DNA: TGTGCCAGCAGTCGGGGGAACACCATATATTTT
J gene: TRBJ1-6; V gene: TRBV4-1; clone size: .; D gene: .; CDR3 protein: CASSQEGTSGSPLHF; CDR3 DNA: TGCGCCAGCAGCCAAGAGGGCACCAGTGGCTCACCCCTCCACTTT
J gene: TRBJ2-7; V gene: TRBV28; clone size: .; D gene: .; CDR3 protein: CASRPPDRYSYEQYF; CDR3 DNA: TGTGCCAGCAGACCTCCCGACAGGTACTCCTACGAGCAGTACTTC
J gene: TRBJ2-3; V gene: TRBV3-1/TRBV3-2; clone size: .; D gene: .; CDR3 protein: CASSPHRTGVVPDTQYF; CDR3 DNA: TGTGCCAGCAGCCCCCACCGTACGGGGGTTGTCCCAGATACGCAGTATTTT
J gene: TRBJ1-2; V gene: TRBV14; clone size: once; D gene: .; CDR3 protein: CASSQDVYGVTGGYTF; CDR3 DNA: TGTGCCAGCAGCCAAGATGTTTACGGGGTAACGGGGGGCTACACCTTC
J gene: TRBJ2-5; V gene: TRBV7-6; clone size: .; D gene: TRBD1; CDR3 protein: CASSPGPGQGTQYF; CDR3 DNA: TGTGCCAGCAGTCCAGGCCCAGGACAGGGGACCCAGTACTTC
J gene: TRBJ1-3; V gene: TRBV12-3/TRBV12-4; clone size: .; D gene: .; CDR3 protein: CASSFLNTIYF; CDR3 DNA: TGTGCCAGCAGTTTCCTAAACACCATATATTTT
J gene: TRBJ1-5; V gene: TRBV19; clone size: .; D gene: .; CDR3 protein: CASSSGQSWDQPQHF; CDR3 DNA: TGTGCCAGTAGTAGTGGGCAGTCCTGGGATCAGCCCCAGCATTTT
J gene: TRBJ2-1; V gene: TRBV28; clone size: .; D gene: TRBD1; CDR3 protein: CASSLRGQLSYNEQFF; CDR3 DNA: TGTGCCAGCAGTTTAAGGGGACAGCTCTCCTACAATGAGCAGTTCTTC
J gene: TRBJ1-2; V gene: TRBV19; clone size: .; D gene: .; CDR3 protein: CASSMAGRDYGYTF; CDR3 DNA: TGTGCCAGTAGTATGGCCGGTCGGGACTATGGCTACACCTTC
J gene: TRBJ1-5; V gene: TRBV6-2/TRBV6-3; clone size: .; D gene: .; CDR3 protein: CASSYSSRGNQPQHF; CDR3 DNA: TGTGCCAGCAGTTACTCGAGCAGGGGAAATCAGCCCCAGCATTTT
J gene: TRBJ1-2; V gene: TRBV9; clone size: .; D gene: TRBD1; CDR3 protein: CASSTQQGAARYGYTF; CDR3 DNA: TGTGCCAGCAGCACCCAACAGGGGGCGGCTCGCTATGGCTACACCTTC
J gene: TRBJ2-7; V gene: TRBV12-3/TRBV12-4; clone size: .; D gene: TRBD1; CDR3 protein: CASSGQGGYEQYF; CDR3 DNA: TGTGCCAGCTCGGGACAGGGCGGCTACGAGCAGTACTTC
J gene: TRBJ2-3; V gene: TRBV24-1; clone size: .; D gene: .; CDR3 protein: CATSDPRRDTQYF; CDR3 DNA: TGTGCCACCAGTGATCCACGGAGGGATACGCAGTATTTT
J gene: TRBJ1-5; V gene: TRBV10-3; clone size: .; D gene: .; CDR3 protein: CAISNPQGGSGNQPQHF; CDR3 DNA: TGTGCCATCAGTAACCCGCAGGGAGGGAGCGGCAATCAGCCCCAGCATTTT
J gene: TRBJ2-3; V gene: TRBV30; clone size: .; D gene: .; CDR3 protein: CASSLWTASDTQYF; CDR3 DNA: TGTGCCTCTAGCCTATGGACAGCCTCAGATACGCAGTATTTT
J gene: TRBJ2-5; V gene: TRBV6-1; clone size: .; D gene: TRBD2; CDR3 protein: CASSVNPGLAGETQYF; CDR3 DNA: TGTGCCAGCAGTGTGAATCCGGGACTAGCGGGAGAGACCCAGTACTTC
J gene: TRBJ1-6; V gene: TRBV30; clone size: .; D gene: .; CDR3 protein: CAWRSLNSPLHF; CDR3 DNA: TGTGCCTGGAGATCGTTGAATTCACCCCTCCACTTT
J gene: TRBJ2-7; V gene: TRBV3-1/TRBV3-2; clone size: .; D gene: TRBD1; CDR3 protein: CASSLGTGNHEQYF; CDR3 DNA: TGTGCCAGCAGCTTGGGGACAGGGAACCACGAGCAGTACTTC
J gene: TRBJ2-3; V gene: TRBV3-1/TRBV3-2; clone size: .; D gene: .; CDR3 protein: CASSQRLLDTQYF; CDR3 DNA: TGTGCCAGCAGCCAACGACTATTAGATACGCAGTATTTT
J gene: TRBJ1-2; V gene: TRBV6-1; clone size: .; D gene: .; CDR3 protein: CASSERGGNYGYTF; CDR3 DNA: TGTGCCAGCAGTGAAAGGGGGGGTAACTATGGCTACACCTTC
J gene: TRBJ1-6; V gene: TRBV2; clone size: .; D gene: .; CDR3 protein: CASSPPLSPLHF; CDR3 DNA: TGTGCCAGCAGTCCACCACTTTCACCCCTCCACTTT
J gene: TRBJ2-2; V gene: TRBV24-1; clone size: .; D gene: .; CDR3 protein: CATSDLQITGNGELFF; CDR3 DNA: TGTGCCACCAGTGATTTGCAGATTACGGGGAACGGGGAGCTGTTTTTT
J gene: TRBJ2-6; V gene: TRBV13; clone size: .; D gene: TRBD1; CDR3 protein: CASSLIRGQGARGANVLTF; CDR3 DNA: TGTGCCAGCAGCTTAATACGGGGACAGGGGGCTAGAGGGGCCAACGTCCTGACTTTC
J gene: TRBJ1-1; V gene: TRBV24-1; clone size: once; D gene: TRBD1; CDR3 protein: CATRDPGQGTAFF; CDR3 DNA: TGTGCCACCAGAGACCCGGGACAGGGTACCGCTTTCTTT
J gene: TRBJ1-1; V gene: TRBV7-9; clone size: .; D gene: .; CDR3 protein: CASSPESRITEAFF; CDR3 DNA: TGTGCCAGCAGCCCGGAGAGTAGAATCACTGAAGCTTTCTTT
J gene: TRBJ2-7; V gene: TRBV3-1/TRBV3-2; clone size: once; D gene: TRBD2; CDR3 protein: CASSQDPGGTSREQYF; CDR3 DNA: TGTGCCAGCAGCCAAGATCCGGGGGGGACTTCACGGGAGCAGTACTTC
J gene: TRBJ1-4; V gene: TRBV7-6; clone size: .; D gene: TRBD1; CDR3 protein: CASSLYRGRNEKLFF; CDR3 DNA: TGTGCCAGCAGCCTCTACAGGGGTCGGAATGAAAAACTGTTTTTT
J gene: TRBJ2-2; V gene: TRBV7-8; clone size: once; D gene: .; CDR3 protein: CASSPPQGRVTGELFF; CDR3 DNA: TGTGCCAGCAGCCCTCCGCAGGGGCGGGTCACCGGGGAGCTGTTTTTT
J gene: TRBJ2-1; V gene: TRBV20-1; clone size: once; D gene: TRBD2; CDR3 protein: CSASGTSGGNEQFF; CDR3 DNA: TGCAGTGCCAGTGGGACTAGCGGGGGGAATGAGCAGTTCTTC
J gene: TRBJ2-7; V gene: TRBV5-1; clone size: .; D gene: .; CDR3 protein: CASSGLTGTYEQYF; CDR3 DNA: TGCGCCAGCAGCGGACTGACAGGTACCTACGAGCAGTACTTC
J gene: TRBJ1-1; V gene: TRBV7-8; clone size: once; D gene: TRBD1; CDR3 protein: CASSSNALHLGQVRGFRIF; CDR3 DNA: TGTGCCAGCAGCTCTAACGCCTTGCATTTAGGACAGGTTCGAGGGTTTCGGATCTTT
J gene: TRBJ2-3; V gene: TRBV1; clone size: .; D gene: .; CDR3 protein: CTSSQDFRIPGQPLRDTQYF; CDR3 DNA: TGCACCAGCAGCCAAGATTTCCGGATCCCGGGACAGCCTCTGCGAGATACGCAGTATTTT
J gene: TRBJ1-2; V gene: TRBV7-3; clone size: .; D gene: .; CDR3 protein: CASSLTVTPRRDGYTF; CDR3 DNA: TGTGCCAGCAGCTTAACGGTAACGCCCCGGCGGGATGGCTACACCTTC
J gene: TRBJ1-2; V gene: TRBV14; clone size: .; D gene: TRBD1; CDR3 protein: CASSQAGTVYGYTF; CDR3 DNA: TGTGCCAGCAGCCAAGCGGGGACAGTCTATGGCTACACCTTC
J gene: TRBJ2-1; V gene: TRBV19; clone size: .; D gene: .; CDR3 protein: CASSPLINNEQFF; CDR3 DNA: TGTGCCAGTAGTCCACTTATCAACAATGAGCAGTTCTTC
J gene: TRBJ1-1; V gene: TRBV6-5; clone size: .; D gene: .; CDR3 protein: CASSYSIGTEAFF; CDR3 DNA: TGTGCCAGCAGTTACTCGATCGGCACTGAAGCTTTCTTT
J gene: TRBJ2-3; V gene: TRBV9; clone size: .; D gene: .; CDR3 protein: CASSERVGGTDTQYF; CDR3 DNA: TGTGCCAGCAGCGAGAGGGTGGGGGGTACAGATACGCAGTATTTT
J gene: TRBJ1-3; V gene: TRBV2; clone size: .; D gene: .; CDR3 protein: CASTRGVIQGAGNTIYF; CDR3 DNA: TGTGCCAGCACCCGAGGGGTTATACAGGGTGCAGGAAACACCATATATTTT
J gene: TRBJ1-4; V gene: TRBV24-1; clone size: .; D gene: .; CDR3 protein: CATSDLQLPWKKLFF; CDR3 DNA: TGTGCCACCAGTGATCTACAGCTCCCCTGGAAAAAACTGTTTTTT
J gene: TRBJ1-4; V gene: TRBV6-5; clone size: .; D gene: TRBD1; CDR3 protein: CASRTGDEKLFF; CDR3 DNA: TGTGCCAGCAGGACAGGGGATGAAAAACTGTTTTTT
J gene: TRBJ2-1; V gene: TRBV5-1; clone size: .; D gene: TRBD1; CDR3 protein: CASSFLQGARNEQFF; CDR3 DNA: TGCGCCAGCAGCTTCCTACAGGGGGCAAGGAATGAGCAGTTCTTC
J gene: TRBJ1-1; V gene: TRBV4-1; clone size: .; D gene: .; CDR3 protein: CASSQTPGSLHTEAFF; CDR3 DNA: TGCGCCAGCAGCCAAACACCGGGTAGTTTACACACTGAAGCTTTCTTT
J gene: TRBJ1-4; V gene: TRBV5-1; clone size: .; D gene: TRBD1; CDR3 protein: CASRPRFGTGLSKGNEKLFF; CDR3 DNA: TGCGCCAGCAGGCCCCGGTTCGGGACAGGGTTATCCAAGGGGAATGAAAAACTGTTTTTT
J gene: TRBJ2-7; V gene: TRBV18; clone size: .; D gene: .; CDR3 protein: CASSPPIGSYEQYF; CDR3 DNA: TGTGCCAGCTCACCACCGATCGGTTCCTACGAGCAGTACTTC
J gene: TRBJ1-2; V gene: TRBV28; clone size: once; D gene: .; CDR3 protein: CASTSEGYGVLGGYTF; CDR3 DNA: TGTGCCAGCACTTCGGAGGGCTACGGGGTATTGGGTGGCTACACCTTC
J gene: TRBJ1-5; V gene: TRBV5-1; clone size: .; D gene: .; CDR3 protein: CASSLDANQPQHF; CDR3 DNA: TGCGCCAGCAGCTTGGATGCGAATCAGCCCCAGCATTTT
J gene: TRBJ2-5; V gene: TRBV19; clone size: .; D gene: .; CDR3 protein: CASRSQGAETQYF; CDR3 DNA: TGTGCCAGTAGGTCGCAAGGGGCAGAGACCCAGTACTTC
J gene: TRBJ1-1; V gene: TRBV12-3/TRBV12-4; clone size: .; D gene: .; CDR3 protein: CASSFSQGEAFF; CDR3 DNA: TGTGCCAGCAGTTTTAGCCAGGGGGAAGCTTTCTTT
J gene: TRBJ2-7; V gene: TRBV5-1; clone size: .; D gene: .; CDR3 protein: CASSSHRDTYEQYF; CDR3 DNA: TGCGCCAGCAGCTCTCACAGAGACACCTACGAGCAGTACTTC
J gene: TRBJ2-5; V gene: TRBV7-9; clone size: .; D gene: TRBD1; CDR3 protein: CASSQGTGNRGQETQYF; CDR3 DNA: TGTGCCAGCAGTCAAGGGACAGGGAATCGGGGCCAAGAGACCCAGTACTTC
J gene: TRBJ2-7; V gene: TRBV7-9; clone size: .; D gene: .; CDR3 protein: CASSPRGGLLDEQYF; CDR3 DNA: TGTGCCAGCAGCCCGAGGGGGGGTTTGTTGGACGAGCAGTACTTC
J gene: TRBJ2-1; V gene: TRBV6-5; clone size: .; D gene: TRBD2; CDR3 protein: CASRATSGAYNEQFF; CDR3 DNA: TGTGCCAGCAGGGCGACTAGCGGGGCGTACAATGAGCAGTTCTTC